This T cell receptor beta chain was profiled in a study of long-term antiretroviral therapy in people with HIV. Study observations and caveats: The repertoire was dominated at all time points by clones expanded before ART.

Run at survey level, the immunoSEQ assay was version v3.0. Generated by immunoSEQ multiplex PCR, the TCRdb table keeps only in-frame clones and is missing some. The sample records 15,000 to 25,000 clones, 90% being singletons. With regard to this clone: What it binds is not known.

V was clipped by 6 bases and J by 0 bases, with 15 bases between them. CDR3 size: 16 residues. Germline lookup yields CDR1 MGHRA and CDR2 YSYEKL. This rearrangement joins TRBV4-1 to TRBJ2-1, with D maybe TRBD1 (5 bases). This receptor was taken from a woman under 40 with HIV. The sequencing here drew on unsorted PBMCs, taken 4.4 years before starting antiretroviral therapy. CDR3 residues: CASSSAGISSYNEQFF. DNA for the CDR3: TGCGCCAGCAGTTCCGCAGGGATAAGCTCCTACAATGAGCAGTTCTTC.